The rows below give T cell receptor beta chains drawn from one sample of a study of cytomegalovirus exposure and HLA in healthy donors. This table comes from immunoSEQ multiplex PCR, and its TCRdb copy is limited to in-frame clones, with some not included. The table has 110,000 to 150,000 clones, around 78% seen once; the top ten hold about 2.2%. The sequencing input was PBMCs. The receptors shown here come from a woman under 30 in good health and CMV-seropositive. Each CDR3 is given with its conserved first and last residue. The D gene is left open where the match is weak. Clone size is not always given. Where it is, it says once, few, many or a class for expanded clones.

clone_size d_call j_call v_call cdr3_nt cdr3_aa
- TRBD1 TRBJ1-2 TRBV5-6 TGTGCCAGCAGCTGGGGACAGCCAAACTATGGCTACACCTTC CASSWGQPNYGYTF
once - TRBJ2-5 TRBV25-1 TGTGCCAGCAGTGGCCCCGCGGAGACCCAGTACTTC CASSGPAETQYF
- - TRBJ1-2 TRBV20-1 TGCAGTGCCCGAAGGACTCGCGGCTACACCTTC CSARRTRGYTF
- - TRBJ2-4 TRBV28 TGTGCCAGCAACCCTTTAGGGGAGGGGGGTCTTAGCAAAAACATTCAGTACTTC CASNPLGEGGLSKNIQYF
- - TRBJ2-3 TRBV6-5 TGTGCCAGCAGTTACGATCCCGGGGGAGGCACAGATACGCAGTATTTT CASSYDPGGGTDTQYF
- - TRBJ2-7 TRBV10-1 TGCGCCAGCAGTAGAGGGACGGGAGACGAGCAGTACTTC CASSRGTGDEQYF
- - TRBJ2-7 TRBV6-5 TGTGCCAGTGCCGGGACAAACTACGAGCAGTACTTC CASAGTNYEQYF
- TRBD2 TRBJ2-5 TRBV10-2 TGCGCCAGCAGTGAGCCAGAACTAGCGGGGGCCCGGTACCAAGAGACCCAGTACTTC CASSEPELAGARYQETQYF
- TRBD1 TRBJ1-1 TRBV6-5 TGTGCCAGCATTCTATCTGGGACAGCTGAAGCTTTCTTT CASILSGTAEAFF
- - TRBJ1-1 TRBV18 TGTGCCAGCTCACCGAAGCAAGCAGGCACTGAAGCTTTCTTT CASSPKQAGTEAFF
- TRBD1 TRBJ2-2 TRBV14 TGTGCCAGCAGCCCCCAGGCAGGGGGAGCGGTCGGGGAGCTGTTTTTT CASSPQAGGAVGELFF
- TRBD2 TRBJ2-3 TRBV9 TGTGCCAGCAGCCCCGGGACTAGCGGCACAGATACGCAGTATTTT CASSPGTSGTDTQYF
- TRBD2 TRBJ2-5 TRBV7-2 TGTGCCAGCAGCTTAGTAATCGCGGGGGGCCCGTCCCAGTACTTC CASSLVIAGGPSQYF
- TRBD1 TRBJ2-7 TRBV19 TGTGCCAGTAGTCCCGGGACAGGGGTTGCCGGGCAGTACTTC CASSPGTGVAGQYF
- TRBD2 TRBJ2-5 TRBV9 TGTGCCAGCAGCGTAGAATTAGCGGGGGGGAAAGAGACCCAGTACTTC CASSVELAGGKETQYF
- TRBD1 TRBJ1-2 TRBV5-1 TGCGCCAGCAGCCTCGACAGGGTTGATGTCTACACCTTC CASSLDRVDVYTF
- - TRBJ1-4 TRBV19 TGTGCCAGTAACCGAGTTTTTAATGAAAAACTGTTTTTT CASNRVFNEKLFF
- - TRBJ2-7 TRBV30 TGTGCCTGGAGAGATACAGGTTCCTACGAGCAGTACTTC CAWRDTGSYEQYF
once - TRBJ1-1 TRBV6-1 TGTGCCAGCAGTGAAGCGTTCAGGTGGCGAGCTTTCTTT CASSEAFRWRAFF
few TRBD2 TRBJ2-7 TRBV7-9 TGTGCCAGCAGCCTCAGCGGGGGGAGCTCCTACGAGCAGTACTTC CASSLSGGSSYEQYF
once - TRBJ1-2 TRBV19 TGTGCCAGTAGTATCCCTGGGGCTCATGGCTACACCTTC CASSIPGAHGYTF
- TRBD1 TRBJ1-6 TRBV4-1 TGCGCCAGCAGCGGGACAGGGGTAGAGGGGAACAATTCACCCCTCCACTTT CASSGTGVEGNNSPLHF
- - TRBJ1-3 TRBV7-9 TGTGCCAGCAGCCGAGAAACGGGAAACACCATATATTTT CASSRETGNTIYF
few TRBD2 TRBJ2-3 TRBV6-5 TGTGCCAGCAGCCGGGAGGCGGGGGGCCGGCGTACGCAGTATTTT CASSREAGGRRTQYF
- TRBD1 TRBJ1-4 TRBV7-2 TGTGCCAGCAGCCACCCGGCGGACAGGGGTCGAGGTGAAAAACTGTTTTTT CASSHPADRGRGEKLFF
- - TRBJ1-1 TRBV5-1 TGCGCCAGCAGCTTTACAGGGTCTGGCAACACTGAAGCTTTCTTT CASSFTGSGNTEAFF
- - TRBJ2-2 TRBV7-2 TGTGCCAGCAGCTTAGGGCAGGAACCCACCGGGGAGCTGTTTTTT CASSLGQEPTGELFF
- TRBD1 TRBJ1-2 TRBV13 TGTGCCAGCAGATCAGCCGGGACAGGGAATGGCTACACCTTC CASRSAGTGNGYTF
- - TRBJ2-7 TRBV2 TGTGCCAGCAGTGCATCTGAGGAGTTACTGCTCTACGAGCAGTACTTC CASSASEELLLYEQYF
- - TRBJ2-7 TRBV18 TGTGCCAGCTCACCCGGGGGTGGGGTCTACGAGCAGTACTTC CASSPGGGVYEQYF
- - TRBJ1-2 TRBV5-1 TGCGCCAGCAGCCGCTCGACAGGAATAAGCTACACCTTC CASSRSTGISYTF
- - TRBJ2-3 TRBV4-3 TGCGCCAGCAGCCAAGGGGCGCAAGATACGCAGTATTTT CASSQGAQDTQYF
- TRBD1 TRBJ1-5 TRBV29-1 TGCAGCGTGGGGACAGGGGATGGCCAGCCCCAGCATTTT CSVGTGDGQPQHF
- - TRBJ1-4 TRBV4-1 TGCGCCAGCAGCCAAGATCCCGGGACAAATGAAAAACTGTTTTTT CASSQDPGTNEKLFF
- TRBD1 TRBJ2-7 TRBV19 TGTGCCAGTAGGATTTCCCCGGGACAGAACTACGAGCAGTACTTC CASRISPGQNYEQYF
- - TRBJ2-7 TRBV7-9 TGTGCCAGCAGCCTGTTATCAAGGAGCTCCTACGAGCAGTACTTC CASSLLSRSSYEQYF
few - TRBJ1-6 TRBV5-4 TGTGCCAGCAGCTTGGCGGGGAGCTCCTATAATTCACCCCTCCACTTT CASSLAGSSYNSPLHF
- - TRBJ2-5 TRBV5-1 TGCGCCAGCAGCAACTCGAACGCCCAAGAGACCCAGTACTTC CASSNSNAQETQYF
- - TRBJ2-7 TRBV7-2 TGTGCCAGCAGCATTACAGGATTATCCTACGAGCAGTACTTC CASSITGLSYEQYF
once - TRBJ1-3 TRBV6-1 TGTGCCAGCACCACGGGGAGCAGGTCTGGAAACACCATATATTTT CASTTGSRSGNTIYF
- TRBD1 TRBJ1-4 TRBV4-1 TGCGCCAGCAGCCAATCCGGGACAGGGGTACCGCAGTTGTTTTTT CASSQSGTGVPQLFF
few TRBD1 TRBJ1-1 TRBV7-2 TGTGCCAGCAGCTTGACAGGGTGGGGGACTGAAGCTTTCTTT CASSLTGWGTEAFF
- TRBD2 TRBJ2-2 TRBV4-2 TGTGCCAGCAGCCCTAAGACTAGCGGGGGAGGGGGGGAGCTGTTTTTT CASSPKTSGGGGELFF
- TRBD2 TRBJ2-1 TRBV15 TGTGCCACCCGCGGGACTAGCGGGGTTCTCTCCTACAATGAGCAGTTCTTC CATRGTSGVLSYNEQFF
- - TRBJ1-1 TRBV2 TGTGCCAGCAGTGAAGCGCTTGGAGGGCGGTCTGAAGCTTTCTTT CASSEALGGRSEAFF
few - TRBJ2-6 TRBV7-9 TGTGCCAGCAGCTTGAGTCTCTCTGGGGCCAACGTCCTGACTTTC CASSLSLSGANVLTF
- TRBD1 TRBJ2-7 TRBV27 TGTGCCAGCAGTTCCCAACAGGGGGTGTCCGACGAGCAGTACTTC CASSSQQGVSDEQYF
once - TRBJ2-1 TRBV5-1 TGCGCCAGCACCAATAGTACCGCCCAGGGTGTGTGGCGTTTCGGGAATGAGCAGTTCTTC CASTNSTAQGVWRFGNEQFF